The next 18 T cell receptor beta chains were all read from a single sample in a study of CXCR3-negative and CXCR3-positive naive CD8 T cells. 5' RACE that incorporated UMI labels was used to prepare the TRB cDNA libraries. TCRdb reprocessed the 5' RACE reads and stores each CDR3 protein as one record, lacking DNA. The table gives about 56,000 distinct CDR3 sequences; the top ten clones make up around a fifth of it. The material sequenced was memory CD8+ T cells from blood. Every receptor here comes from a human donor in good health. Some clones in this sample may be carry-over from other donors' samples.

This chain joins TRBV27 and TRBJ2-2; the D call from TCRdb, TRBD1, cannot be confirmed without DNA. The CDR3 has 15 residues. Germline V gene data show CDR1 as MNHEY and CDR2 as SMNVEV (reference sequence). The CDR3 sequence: CASSLMAGGTGELFF.

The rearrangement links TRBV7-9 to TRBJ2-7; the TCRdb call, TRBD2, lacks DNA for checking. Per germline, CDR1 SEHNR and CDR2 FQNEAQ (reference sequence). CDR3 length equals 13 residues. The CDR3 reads CASRAGSVYEQYF.

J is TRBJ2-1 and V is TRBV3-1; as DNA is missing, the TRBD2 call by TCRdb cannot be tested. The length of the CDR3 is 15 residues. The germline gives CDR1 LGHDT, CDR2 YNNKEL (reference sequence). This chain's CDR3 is CASSLYSGSVDEQFF.

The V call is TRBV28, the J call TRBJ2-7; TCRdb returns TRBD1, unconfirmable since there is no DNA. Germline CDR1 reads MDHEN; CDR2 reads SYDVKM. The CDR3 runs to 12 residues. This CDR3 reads CASWRGGYEQYF.

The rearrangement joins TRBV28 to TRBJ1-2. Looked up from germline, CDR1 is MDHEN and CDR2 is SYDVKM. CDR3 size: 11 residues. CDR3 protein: CASSENYGYTF.

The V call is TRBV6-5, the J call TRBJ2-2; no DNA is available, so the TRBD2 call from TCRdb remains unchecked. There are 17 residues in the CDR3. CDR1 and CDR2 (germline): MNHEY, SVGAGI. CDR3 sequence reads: CASSYFLAEINTGELFF.

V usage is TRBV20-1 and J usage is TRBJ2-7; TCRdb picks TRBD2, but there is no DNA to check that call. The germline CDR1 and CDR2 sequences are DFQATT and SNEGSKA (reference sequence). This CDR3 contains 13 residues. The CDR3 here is CSANSILVDEQYF.

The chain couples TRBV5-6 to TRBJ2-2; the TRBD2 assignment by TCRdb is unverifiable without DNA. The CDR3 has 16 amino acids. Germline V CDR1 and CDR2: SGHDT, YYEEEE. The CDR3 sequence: CASSLVIAGSGGELFF.

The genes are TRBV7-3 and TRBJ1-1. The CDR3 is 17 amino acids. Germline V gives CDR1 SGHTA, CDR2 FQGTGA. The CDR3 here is CASSLTVVGTGNTEAFF.

CDR3 region: CASRRRGGTGGVNTEAFF. The chain has TRBV11-3 and TRBJ1-1; checking the TCRdb D call of TRBD1 is not possible without DNA. The CDR3 has 18 residues. Looked up from germline, CDR1 is SGHNT and CDR2 is YENEEA.

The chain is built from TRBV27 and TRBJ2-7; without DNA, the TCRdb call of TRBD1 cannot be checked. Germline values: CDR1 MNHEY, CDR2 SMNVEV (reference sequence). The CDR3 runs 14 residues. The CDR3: CASSLGAGDYEQYF.

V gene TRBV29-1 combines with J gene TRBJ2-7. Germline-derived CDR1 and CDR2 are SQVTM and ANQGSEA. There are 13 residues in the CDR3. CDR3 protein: CSVGSGISVEQYF.

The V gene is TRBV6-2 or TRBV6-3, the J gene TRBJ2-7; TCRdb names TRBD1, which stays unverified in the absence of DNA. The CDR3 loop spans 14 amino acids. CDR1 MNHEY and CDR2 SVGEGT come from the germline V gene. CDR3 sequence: CASSSGTGIYEQYF.

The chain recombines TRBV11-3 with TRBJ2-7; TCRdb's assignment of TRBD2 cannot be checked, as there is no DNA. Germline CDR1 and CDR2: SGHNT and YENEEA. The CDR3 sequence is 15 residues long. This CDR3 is CASSSEAGSSYEQYF.

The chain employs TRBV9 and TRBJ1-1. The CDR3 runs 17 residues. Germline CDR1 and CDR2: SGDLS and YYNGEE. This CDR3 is CASSVARRRGENTEAFF.

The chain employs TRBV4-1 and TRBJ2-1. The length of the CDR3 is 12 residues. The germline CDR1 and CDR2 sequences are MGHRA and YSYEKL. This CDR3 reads CASSPSGNEQFF.

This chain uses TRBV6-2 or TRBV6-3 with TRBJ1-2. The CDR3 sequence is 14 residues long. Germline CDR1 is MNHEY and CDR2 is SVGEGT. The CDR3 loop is CASSHLVTSYGYTF.

The CDR3 loop is CSVEVPTTYEQYF. V and J are TRBV29-1 and TRBJ2-7. This CDR3 has 13 amino acids. CDR1 is SQVTM and CDR2 is ANQGSEA in the germline V gene.